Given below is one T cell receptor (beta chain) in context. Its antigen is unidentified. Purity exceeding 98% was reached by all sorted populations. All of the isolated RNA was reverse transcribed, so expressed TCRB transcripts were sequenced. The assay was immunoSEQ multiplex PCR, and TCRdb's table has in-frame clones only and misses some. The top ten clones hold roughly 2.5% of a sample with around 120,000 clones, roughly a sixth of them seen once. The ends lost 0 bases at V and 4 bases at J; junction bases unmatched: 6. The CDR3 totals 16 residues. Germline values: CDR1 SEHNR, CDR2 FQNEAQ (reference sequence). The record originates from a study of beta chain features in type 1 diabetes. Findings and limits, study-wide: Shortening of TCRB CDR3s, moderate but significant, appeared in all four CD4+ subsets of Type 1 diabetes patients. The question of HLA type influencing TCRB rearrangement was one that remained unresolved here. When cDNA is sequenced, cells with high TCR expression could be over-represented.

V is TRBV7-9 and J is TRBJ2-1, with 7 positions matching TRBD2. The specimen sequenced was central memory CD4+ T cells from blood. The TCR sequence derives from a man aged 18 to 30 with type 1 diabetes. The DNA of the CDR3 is TGTGCCAGCAGCTTAGCCCCCAGCGGGGTTTACAATGAGCAGTTCTTC. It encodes CASSLAPSGVYNEQFF.